The 6 T cell receptor beta chains below come from one sample, sequenced in a study of cytomegalovirus exposure and HLA in healthy donors (TCRdb year 2017). Libraries were constructed by the immunoSEQ multiplex PCR assay. For the multiplex PCR, a mixture combining 60 forward primers for TCR Vbeta segments and 13 reverse primers for TCR Jbeta segments was used. TCRdb limited this immuneACCESS table to in-frame rearrangements with V and J called. A share of clones is missing; checked studies link under half to unresolved V genes, and the rest is unexplained. The sample contains 99,000 or so clones, around 86% of them found a single time. The ten largest clones represent roughly 3.8% of the sample. The sequenced material came from PBMCs. The receptors were sampled from a female donor in good health and CMV-seropositive.

A single count supports this clone. The gene calls are TRBV7-6 and TRBJ1-1; possibly TRBD1 for D (5 bases). V was pared by 4 bases and J by 1 base, with 16 bases between. This CDR3 has 16 amino acids. Germline-derived CDR1 and CDR2 are SGHVS and FNYEAQ. The CDR3 sequence: CASSSHRWGENTEAFF. For the CDR3, the DNA is TGTGCCAGCAGCTCCCACCGTTGGGGCGAGAACACTGAAGCTTTCTTT. Full variable domain (missing parts from reference TRBV7-6 and TRBJ1-1): GAGVSQSPRYKVTKRGQDVALRCDPISGHVSLYWYRQALGQGPEFLTYFNYEAQQDKSGLPNDRFSAERPEGSISTLTIQRTEQRDSAMYRCASSSHRWGENTEAFFGQGTRLTVV.

The chain combines TRBV5-1 with TRBJ2-3; possible D gene TRBD1, 5 bases. Trimming took 1 base from V and 5 from J, leaving 17 bases between them. This CDR3 region has 16 residues. Per the germline V gene, CDR1 is SGHRS and CDR2 is YFSETQ. The CDR3 loop is CASSLLTDNRGDTQYF. CDR3 sequence (DNA): TGCGCCAGCAGCTTGTTGACCGACAATAGGGGAGATACGCAGTATTTT.

J is TRBJ2-7 and V is TRBV27; D is possibly TRBD2 (7 bases). V was cut by 3 bases and J by 2 bases, with 14 bases left in between. Germline loops: CDR1 MNHEY, CDR2 SMNVEV (reference sequence). The CDR3 runs 15 residues. This CDR3 is CASSFGQGRAYEQYF. In DNA, the CDR3 is TGTGCCAGCAGTTTTGGCCAGGGGAGGGCCTACGAGCAGTACTTC.

The V and J genes are TRBV9 and TRBJ2-7; 13 nucleotides agree with TRBD2. The CDR3 covers 16 residues. Germline loops: CDR1 SGDLS, CDR2 YYNGEE. Losses at the gene ends were 3 bases for V and 5 bases for J; bases not matched to a gene: 8. The CDR3 DNA is TGTGCCAGCAGCGAAACTAGCGGGGGGGCCCTTCACGAGCAGTACTTC. Residues: CASSETSGGALHEQYF.

This clone has just a few counts. J is TRBJ2-7 and V is TRBV6-1; 7 bases map to TRBD1. The CDR3 spans 11 residues. V trimming: 11 bases; J trimming: 5 bases; junction bases outside the gene matches: 6. Germline CDR1 reads MNHNS; CDR2 reads SASEGT. CDR3 sequence (DNA): TGTGCCGCCACACAGGGGAACGAGCAGTACTTC. This gives the protein CAATQGNEQYF.

The CDR3 coding sequence is TGTGCCAGCAGCAAAACCCGACAGGAGAGCTCCTACGAGCAGTACTTC. It specifies CASSKTRQESSYEQYF. The chain uses TRBV21-1 and TRBJ2-7; TRBD1, as called in the table, went unchecked against the DNA. TRBV21-1 is a documented pseudogene. This CDR3 region has 16 residues.